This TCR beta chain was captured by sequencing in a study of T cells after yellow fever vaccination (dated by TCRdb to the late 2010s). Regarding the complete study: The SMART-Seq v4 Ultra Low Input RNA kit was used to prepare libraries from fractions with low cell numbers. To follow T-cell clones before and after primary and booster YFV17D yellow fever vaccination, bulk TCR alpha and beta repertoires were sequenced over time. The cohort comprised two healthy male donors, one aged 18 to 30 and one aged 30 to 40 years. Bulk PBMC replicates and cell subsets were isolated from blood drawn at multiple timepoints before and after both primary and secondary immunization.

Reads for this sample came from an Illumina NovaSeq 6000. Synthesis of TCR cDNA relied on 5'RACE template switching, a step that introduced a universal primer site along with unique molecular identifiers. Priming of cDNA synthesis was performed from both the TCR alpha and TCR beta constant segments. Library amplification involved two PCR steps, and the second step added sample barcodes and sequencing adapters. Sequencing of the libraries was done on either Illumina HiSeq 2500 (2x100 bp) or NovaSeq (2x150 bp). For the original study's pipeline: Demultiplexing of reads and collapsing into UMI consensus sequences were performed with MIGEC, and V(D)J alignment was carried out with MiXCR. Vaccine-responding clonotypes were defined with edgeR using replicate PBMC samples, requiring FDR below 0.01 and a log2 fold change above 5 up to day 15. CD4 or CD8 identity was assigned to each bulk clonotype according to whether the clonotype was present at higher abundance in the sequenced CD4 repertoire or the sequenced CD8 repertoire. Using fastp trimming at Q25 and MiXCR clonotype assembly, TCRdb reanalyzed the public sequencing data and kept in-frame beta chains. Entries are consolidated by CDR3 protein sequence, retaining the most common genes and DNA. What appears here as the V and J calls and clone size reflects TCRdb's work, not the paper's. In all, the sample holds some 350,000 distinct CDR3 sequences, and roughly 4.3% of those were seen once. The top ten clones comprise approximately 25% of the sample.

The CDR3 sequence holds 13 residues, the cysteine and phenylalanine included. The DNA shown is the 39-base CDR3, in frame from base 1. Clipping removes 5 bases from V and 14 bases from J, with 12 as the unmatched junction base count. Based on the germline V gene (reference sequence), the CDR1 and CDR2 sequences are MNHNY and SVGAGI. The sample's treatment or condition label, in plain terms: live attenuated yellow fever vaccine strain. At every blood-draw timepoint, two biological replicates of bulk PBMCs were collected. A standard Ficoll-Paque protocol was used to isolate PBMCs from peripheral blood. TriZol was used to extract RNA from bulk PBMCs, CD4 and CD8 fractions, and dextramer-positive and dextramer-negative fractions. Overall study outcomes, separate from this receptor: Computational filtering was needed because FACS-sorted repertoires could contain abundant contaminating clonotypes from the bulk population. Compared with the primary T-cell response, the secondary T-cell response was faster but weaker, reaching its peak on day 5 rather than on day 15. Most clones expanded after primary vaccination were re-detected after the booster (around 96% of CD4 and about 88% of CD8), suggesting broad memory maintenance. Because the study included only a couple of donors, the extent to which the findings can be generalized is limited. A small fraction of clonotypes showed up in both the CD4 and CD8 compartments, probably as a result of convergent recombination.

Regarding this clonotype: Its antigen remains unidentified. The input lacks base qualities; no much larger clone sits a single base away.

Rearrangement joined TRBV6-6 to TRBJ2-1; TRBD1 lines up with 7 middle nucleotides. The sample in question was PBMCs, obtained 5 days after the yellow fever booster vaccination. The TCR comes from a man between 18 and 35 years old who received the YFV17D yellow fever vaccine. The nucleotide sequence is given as TGTGCCAGCAGTGCAAATTTCCGGGACAGAAAGTTCTTC. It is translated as CASSANFRDRKFF.